This T cell receptor beta chain emerged from a study of lymphopenia after photon versus proton radiotherapy (dated by TCRdb to about 2019). In the study overall: The study compared the immunological effects of photon versus proton radiation therapy in patients with gastrointestinal tumors who developed high-grade lymphopenia. The cohort included roughly 20 patients with gastrointestinal tumors who developed lymphopenia after receiving either photon or proton therapy. The study aimed to characterize how the two radiation modalities differ in their impact on the immune system.

This clone has only one observation. The target of this receptor is not known. One base away there is no much larger clone; base qualities are not given. General study outcomes and caveats: During treatment, patients who received photon therapy lost naive T cells and TCR diversity and gained effector/memory populations, whereas patients who received proton therapy remained relatively stable. After the lymphocyte count nadir, oligoclonal expansion, especially of CD8+ Temra cells, was observed in photon-treated repertoires, and the drop in diversity was driven by this expansion. Across the cohort, among patients who died, a greater drop in TCR diversity after the nadir was inversely correlated with overall survival time. The survival association was assessed only in patients who died, and the authors presented better survival with proton therapy as a possibility rather than a demonstrated result.

Receptor amplification or capture employed the immunoSEQ multiplex PCR assay. T cell repertoires were profiled by deep sequencing of rearranged TCR beta loci, alongside multiparametric flow cytometry. The immuneACCESS repertoire file appears here via TCRdb, limited to in-frame rearrangements. These files lack a portion of the clones; in checked studies, under half of the deficit traces to unresolved V genes, and the cause of the others is not known. The table for this sample lists over 50,000 clones; more than 75% of them were counted only once. The ten largest clones represent around 2.1% of the sample. The CDR3 measures 14 amino acids from cysteine to phenylalanine. Only CDR3 DNA remains: 42 bases, in frame from the first base. Trimming leaves V shorter by 4 bases and J shorter by 6 bases, with the junction holding 5 bases beyond the gene matches. Per the germline V gene (reference sequence), SGHKS is the CDR1 and YYEKEE is the CDR2.

This clonotype was obtained from a man aged 35 to 55 with gastric cancer. The chain joins TRBV5-5 to TRBJ1-5; the central 9 bases match TRBD1. The input for sequencing was peripheral blood, taken from a patient treated with photon-based radiotherapy. The CDR3 protein is CASSRTGGVQPQHF. The nucleotide sequence reads as follows: TGTGCCAGCAGCCGTACAGGGGGCGTTCAGCCCCAGCATTTT.